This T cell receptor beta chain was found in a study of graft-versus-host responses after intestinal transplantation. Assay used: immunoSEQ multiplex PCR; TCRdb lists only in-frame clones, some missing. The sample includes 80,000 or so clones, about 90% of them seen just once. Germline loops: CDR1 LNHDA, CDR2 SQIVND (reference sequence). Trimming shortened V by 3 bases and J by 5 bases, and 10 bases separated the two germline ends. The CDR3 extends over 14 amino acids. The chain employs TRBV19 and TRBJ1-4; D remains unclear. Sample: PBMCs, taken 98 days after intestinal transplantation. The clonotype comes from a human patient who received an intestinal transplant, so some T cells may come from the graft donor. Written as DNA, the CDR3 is TGTGCCAGTAGTATTAAGGCGGACAATGAAAAACTGTTTTTT. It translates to CASSIKADNEKLFF.